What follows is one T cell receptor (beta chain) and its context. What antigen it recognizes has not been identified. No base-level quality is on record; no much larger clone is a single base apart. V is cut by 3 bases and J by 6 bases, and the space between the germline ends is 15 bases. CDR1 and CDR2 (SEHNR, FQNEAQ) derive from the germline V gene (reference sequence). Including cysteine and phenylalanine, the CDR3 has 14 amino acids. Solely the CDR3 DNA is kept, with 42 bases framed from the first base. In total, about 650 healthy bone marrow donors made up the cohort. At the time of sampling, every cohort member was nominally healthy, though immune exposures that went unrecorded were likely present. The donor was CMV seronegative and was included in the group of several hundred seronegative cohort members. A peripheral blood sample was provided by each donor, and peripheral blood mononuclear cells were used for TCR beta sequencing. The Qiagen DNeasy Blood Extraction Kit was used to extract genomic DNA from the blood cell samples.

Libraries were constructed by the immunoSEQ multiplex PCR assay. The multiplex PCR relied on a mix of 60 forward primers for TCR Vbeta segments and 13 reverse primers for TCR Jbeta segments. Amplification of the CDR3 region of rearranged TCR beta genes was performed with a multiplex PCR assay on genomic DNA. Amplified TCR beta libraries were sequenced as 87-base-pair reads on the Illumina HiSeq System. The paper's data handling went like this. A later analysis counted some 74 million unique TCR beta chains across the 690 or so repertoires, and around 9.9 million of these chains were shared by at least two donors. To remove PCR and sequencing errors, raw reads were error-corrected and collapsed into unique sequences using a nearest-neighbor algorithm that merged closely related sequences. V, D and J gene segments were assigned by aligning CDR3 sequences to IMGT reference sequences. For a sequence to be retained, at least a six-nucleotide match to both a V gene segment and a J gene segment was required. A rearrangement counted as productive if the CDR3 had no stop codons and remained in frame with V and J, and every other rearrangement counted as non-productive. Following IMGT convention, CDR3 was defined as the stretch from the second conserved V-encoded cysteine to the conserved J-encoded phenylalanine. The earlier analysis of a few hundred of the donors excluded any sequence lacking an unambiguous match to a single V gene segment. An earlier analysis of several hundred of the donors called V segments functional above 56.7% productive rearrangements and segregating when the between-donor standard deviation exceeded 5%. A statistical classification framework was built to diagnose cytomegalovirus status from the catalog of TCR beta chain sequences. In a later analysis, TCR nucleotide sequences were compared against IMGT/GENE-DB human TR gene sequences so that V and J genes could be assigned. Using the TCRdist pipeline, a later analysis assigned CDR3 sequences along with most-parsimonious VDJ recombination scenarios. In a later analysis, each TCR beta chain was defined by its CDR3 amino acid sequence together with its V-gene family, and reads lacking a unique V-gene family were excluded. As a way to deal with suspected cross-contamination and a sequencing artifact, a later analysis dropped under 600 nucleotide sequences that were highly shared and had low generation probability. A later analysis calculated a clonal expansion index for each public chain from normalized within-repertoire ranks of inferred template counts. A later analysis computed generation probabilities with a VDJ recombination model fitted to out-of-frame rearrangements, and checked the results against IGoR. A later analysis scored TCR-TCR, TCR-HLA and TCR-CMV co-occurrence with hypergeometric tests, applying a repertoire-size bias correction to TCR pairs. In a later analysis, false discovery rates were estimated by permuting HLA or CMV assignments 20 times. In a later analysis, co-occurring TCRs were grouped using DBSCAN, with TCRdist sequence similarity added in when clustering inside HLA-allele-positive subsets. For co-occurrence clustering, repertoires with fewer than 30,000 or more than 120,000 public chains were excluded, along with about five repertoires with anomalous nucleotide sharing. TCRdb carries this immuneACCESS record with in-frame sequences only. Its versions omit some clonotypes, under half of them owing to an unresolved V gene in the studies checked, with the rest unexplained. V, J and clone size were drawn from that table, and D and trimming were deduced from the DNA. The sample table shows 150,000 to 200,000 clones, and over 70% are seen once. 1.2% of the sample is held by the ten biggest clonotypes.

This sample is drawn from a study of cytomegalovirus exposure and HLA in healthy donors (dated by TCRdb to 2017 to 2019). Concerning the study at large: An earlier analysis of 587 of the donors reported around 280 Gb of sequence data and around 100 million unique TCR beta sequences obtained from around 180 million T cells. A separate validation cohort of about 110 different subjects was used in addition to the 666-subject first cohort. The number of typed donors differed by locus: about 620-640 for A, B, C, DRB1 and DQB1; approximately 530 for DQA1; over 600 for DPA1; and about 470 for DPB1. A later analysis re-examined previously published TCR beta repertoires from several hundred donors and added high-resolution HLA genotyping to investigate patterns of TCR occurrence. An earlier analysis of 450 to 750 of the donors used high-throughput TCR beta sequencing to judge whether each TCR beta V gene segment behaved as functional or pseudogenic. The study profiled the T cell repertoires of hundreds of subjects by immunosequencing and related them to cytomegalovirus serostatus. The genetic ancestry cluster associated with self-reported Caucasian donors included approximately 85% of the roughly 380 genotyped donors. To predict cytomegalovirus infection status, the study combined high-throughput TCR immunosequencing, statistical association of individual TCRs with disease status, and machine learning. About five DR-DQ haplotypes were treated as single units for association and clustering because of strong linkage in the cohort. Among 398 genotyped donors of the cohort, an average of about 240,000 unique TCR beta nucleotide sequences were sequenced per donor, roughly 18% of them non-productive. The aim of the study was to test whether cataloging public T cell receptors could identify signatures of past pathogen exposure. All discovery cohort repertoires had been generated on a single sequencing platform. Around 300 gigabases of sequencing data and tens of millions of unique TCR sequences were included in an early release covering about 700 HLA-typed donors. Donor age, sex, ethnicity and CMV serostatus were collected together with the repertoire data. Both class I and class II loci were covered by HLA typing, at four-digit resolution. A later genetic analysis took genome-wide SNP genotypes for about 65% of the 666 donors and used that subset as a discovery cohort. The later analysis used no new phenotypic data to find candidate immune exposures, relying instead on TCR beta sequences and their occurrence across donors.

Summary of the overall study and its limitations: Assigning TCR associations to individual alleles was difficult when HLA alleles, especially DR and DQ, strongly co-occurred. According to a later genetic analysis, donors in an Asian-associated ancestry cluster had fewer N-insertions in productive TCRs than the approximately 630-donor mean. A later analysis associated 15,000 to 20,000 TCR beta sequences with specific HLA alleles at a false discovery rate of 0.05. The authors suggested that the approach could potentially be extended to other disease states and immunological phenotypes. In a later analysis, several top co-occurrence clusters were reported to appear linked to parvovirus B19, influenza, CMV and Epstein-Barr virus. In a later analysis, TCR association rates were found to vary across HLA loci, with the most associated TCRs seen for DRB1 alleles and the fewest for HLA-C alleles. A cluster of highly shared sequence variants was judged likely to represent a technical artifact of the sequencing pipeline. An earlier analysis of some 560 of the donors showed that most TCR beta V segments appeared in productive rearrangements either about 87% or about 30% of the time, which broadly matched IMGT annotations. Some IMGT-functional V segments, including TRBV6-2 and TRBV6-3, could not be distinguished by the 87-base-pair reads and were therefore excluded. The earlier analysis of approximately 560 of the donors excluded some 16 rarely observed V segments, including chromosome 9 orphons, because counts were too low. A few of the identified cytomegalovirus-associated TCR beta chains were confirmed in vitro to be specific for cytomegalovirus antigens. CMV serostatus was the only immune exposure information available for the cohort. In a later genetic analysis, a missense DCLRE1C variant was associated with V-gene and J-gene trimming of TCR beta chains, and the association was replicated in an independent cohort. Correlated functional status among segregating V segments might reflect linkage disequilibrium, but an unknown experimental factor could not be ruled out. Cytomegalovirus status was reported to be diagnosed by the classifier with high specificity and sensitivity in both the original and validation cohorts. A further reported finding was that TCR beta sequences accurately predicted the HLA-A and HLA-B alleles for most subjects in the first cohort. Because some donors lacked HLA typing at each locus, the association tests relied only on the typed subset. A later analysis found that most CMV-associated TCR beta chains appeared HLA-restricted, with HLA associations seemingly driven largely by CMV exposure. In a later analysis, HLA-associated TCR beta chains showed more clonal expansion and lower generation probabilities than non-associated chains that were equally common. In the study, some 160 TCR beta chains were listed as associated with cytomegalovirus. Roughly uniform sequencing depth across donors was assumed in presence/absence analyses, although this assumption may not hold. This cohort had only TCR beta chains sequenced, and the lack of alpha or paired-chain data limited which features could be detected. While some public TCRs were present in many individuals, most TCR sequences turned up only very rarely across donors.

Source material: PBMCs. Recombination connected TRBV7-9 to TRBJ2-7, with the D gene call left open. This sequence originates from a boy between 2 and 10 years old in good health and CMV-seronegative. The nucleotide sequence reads TGTGCCAGCAGCTTGTTGACGGCGGCCCCCGAGCAGTACTTC. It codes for CASSLLTAAPEQYF.